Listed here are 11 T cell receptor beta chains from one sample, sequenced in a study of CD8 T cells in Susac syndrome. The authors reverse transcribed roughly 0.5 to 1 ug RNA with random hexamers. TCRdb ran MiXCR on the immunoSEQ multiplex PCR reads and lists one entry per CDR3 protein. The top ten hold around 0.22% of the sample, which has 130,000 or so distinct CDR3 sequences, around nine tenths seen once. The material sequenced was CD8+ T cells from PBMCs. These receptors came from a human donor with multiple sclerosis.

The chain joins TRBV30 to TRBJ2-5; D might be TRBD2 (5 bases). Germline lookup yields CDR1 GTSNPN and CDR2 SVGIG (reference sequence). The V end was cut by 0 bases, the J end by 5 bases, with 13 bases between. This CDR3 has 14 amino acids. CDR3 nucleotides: TGTGCCTGGAGTGTACTCCCTGGGGAGGAGACCCAGTACTTC. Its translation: CAWSVLPGEETQYF.

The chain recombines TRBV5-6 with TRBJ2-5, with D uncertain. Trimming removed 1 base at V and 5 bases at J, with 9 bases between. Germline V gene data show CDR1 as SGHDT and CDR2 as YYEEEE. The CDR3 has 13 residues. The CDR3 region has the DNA TGTGCCAGCAGCTTGTCAAGTGGGGAGACCCAGTACTTC. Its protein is CASSLSSGETQYF.

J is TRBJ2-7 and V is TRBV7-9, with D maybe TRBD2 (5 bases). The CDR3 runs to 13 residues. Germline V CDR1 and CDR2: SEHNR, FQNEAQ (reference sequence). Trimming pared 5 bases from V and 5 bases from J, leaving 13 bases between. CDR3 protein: CASSPGWRDEQYF. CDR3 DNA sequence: TGTGCCAGCAGCCCTGGGTGGCGGGACGAGCAGTACTTC.

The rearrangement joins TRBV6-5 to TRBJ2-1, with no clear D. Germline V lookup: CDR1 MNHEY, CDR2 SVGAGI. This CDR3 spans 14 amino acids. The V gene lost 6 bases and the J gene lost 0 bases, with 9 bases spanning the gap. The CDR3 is CASRFLSSYNEQFF. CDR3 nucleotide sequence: TGTGCCAGCAGATTTCTGAGCTCCTACAATGAGCAGTTCTTC.

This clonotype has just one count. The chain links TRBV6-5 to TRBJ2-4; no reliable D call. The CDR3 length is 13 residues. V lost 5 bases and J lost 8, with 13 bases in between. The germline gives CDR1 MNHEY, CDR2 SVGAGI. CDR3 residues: CASSPGLADIQYF. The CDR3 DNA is TGTGCCAGCAGTCCCGGGCTGGCGGACATTCAGTACTTC.

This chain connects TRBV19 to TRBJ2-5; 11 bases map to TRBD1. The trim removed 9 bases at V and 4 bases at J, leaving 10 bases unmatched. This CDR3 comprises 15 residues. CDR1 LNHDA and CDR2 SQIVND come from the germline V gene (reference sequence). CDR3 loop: CASGGPGTGGETQYF. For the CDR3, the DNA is TGTGCCAGCGGGGGGCCGGGGACAGGGGGAGAGACCCAGTACTTC.

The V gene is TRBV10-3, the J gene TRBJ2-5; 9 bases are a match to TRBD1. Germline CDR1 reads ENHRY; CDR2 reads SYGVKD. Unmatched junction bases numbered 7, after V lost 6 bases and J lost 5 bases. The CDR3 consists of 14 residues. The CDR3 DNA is TGTGCCATCAGGGGGACAGGGTGGATGGAGACCCAGTACTTC. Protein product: CAIRGTGWMETQYF.

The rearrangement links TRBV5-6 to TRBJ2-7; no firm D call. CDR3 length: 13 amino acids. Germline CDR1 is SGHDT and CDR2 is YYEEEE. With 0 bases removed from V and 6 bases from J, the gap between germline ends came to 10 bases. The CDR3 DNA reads TGTGCCAGCAGCTTGGTCGGTTCCGCCGAGCAGTACTTC. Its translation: CASSLVGSAEQYF.

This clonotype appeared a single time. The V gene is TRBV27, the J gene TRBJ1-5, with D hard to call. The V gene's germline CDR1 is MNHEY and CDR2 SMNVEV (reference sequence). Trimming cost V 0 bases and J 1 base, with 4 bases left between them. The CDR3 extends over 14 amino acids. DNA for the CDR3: TGTGCCAGCAGTTTATCTGGGAGCAATCAGCCCCAGCATTTT. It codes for CASSLSGSNQPQHF.

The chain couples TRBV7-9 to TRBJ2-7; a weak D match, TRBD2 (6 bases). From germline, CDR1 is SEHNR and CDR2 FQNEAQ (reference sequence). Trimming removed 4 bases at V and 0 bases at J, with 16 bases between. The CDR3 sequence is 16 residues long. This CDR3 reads CASSSPQEGPSYEQYF. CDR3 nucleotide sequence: TGTGCCAGCAGCTCCCCCCAGGAGGGGCCCTCCTACGAGCAGTACTTC.

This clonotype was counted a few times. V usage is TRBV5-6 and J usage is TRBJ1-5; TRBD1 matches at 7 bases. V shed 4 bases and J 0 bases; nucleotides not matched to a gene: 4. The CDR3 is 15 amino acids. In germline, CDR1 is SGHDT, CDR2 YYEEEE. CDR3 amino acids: CASSQGQYSNQPQHF. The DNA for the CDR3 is TGTGCCAGCAGCCAGGGACAGTATAGCAATCAGCCCCAGCATTTT.